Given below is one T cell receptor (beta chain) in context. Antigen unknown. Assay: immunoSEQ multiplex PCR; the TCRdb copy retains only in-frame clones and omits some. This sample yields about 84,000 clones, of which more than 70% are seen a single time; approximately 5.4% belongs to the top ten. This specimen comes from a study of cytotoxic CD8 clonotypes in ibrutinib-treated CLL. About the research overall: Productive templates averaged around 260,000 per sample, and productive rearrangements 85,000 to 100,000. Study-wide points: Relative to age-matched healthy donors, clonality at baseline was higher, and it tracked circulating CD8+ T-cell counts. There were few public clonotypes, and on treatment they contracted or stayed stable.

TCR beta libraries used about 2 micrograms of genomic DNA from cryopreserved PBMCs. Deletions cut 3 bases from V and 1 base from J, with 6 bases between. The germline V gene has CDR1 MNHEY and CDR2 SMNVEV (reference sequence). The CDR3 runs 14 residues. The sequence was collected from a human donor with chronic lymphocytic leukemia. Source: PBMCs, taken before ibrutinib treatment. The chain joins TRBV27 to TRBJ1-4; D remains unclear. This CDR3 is CASSFGLTNEKLFF. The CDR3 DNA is TGTGCCAGCAGTTTTGGGTTAACTAATGAAAAACTGTTTTTT.